Listed below are T cell receptor beta chains from one sample, sequenced in a study of T cell repertoires in cytomegalovirus infection. MiXCR was run by TCRdb on the reads, yielding one entry per CDR3 protein. The sample contains 250,000 to 300,000 distinct CDR3 sequences, roughly 23% of which appear only once. The material sequenced was PBMCs. The receptors here all came from a human donor in good health (CMV status not recorded). Some clones in this sample may be carry-over from other donors' samples. CDR3s include the opening cysteine and the closing phenylalanine or tryptophan. The order of the fields is CDR3 length, J gene, D gene, clone size, V gene, CDR3 DNA, CDR3 protein. D genes are given only for firm matches. Some rows mark clone size as missing; the rest say once, few, many or name a class of expanded clone.

length: 14
J: TRBJ2-2
D: NA
size: NA
V: TRBV11-3
DNA: TGTGCCAGCAGTCACACACGGAACACCGGGGAGCTGTTTTTT
CDR3: CASSHTRNTGELFF

length: 16
J: TRBJ1-5
D: NA
size: few
V: TRBV10-3
DNA: TGTGCCATCAGTGAGTCCGTGGGGGGGAGCAATCAGCCCCAGCATTTT
CDR3: CAISESVGGSNQPQHF

length: 15
J: TRBJ1-1
D: NA
size: NA
V: TRBV10-3
DNA: TGTGCCATCAGTGAACAGGGTTGGGAGAACACTGAAGCTTTCTTT
CDR3: CAISEQGWENTEAFF

length: 18
J: TRBJ2-3
D: TRBD2
size: few
V: TRBV5-1
DNA: TGCGCCAGCAGCCCTAGGACTAGCGGGGGGGCAAGCACAGATACGCAGTATTTT
CDR3: CASSPRTSGGASTDTQYF

length: 17
J: TRBJ2-1
D: NA
size: many
V: TRBV7-6
DNA: TGTGCCAGCAGCTTGGGGGAGTGGACAGCCCCTTGGGTAGAGCAGTTCTTC
CDR3: CASSLGEWTAPWVEQFF

length: 16
J: TRBJ1-1
D: NA
size: few
V: TRBV18
DNA: TGTGCCAGCTCACCATCGAACGCCGGAAGGTGGACTGAAGCTTTCTTT
CDR3: CASSPSNAGRWTEAFF

length: 13
J: TRBJ1-6
D: TRBD1
size: NA
V: TRBV2
DNA: TGTGCCGGTGGACCGGGACAGCTTTCACCCCTCCACTTT
CDR3: CAGGPGQLSPLHF

length: 14
J: TRBJ2-3
D: NA
size: few
V: TRBV5-1
DNA: TGCGCCAGCAGCTCGGCACGGAACACAGATACGCAGTATTTT
CDR3: CASSSARNTDTQYF

length: 15
J: TRBJ2-7
D: NA
size: many
V: TRBV7-2
DNA: TGTGCCAGCAGCTTAGATCCAGGTTCGACCTACGAGCAGTACTTC
CDR3: CASSLDPGSTYEQYF

length: 13
J: TRBJ1-5
D: NA
size: NA
V: TRBV7-6
DNA: TGTGCCAGCAGCCCCCCCGGGACCCATCCCCAGCATTTT
CDR3: CASSPPGTHPQHF